The clone carrying this T cell receptor (beta chain) was found a few times. Germline values: CDR1 SGHNT, CDR2 YYREEE (reference sequence). The CDR3 is made up of 19 amino acids. Trimming took 5 bases from V and 5 from J; bases not matched to a gene: 14. Use of 60 Vbeta and 13 Jbeta primers characterized the PCR. The protocol was immunoSEQ multiplex PCR, while the TCRdb copy is restricted to in-frame clones and leaves out a portion. Of roughly 100,000 clones listed, over 75% are singletons. This sample is drawn from a study of cytomegalovirus exposure and HLA in healthy donors. Material: PBMCs. This receptor was taken from a woman between 18 and 30 years old in good health and CMV-seropositive. The V gene is TRBV5-4, the J gene TRBJ2-1, with 15 nucleotides matching TRBD2. CDR3 in amino acids: CASRYLPGLAGGGNNEQFF. The CDR3 DNA reads TGTGCCAGCAGATACTTACCGGGACTAGCGGGAGGAGGGAACAATGAGCAGTTCTTC.